The 14 T cell receptor beta chains below come from one sample, sequenced in a study of cytomegalovirus exposure and HLA in healthy donors. The PCR made use of 60 Vbeta and 13 Jbeta primers. Produced via immunoSEQ multiplex PCR; TCRdb's table is partial and in-frame only. Of about 50,000 clones detected, more than 65% appear once; the ten largest clones hold 9% to 9.5%. Sequenced material: PBMCs. Source of these receptors: a woman aged 50 to 60 in good health and CMV-seronegative.

The chain has TRBV7-8 and TRBJ2-1; 11 nucleotides match TRBD2. The CDR3 contains 14 residues. From germline, CDR1 is SGHVS and CDR2 FQNEAQ. CDR3 bases: TGTGCTTCTTGGCGCCAGACTAGCGGGGATGAGCAGTTCTTC. It codes for CASWRQTSGDEQFF. Based on the CDR3 plus reference TRBV7-8 and TRBJ2-1, the full variable domain is GAGVSQSPRYKVAKRGQDVALRCDPISGHVSLFWYQQALGQGPEFLTYFQNEAQLDKSGLPSDRFFAERPEGSVSTLKIQRTQQEDSAVYLCASWRQTSGDEQFFGPGTRLTVL.

This rearrangement joins TRBV4-2 to TRBJ2-1; D might be TRBD1 (5 bases). This CDR3 region has 14 residues. V lost 2 bases, J lost 6 bases, and 11 bases lay in between. CDR1 is LGHNA, CDR2 YNFKEQ, per germline. The CDR3 region has the DNA TGTGCCAGCAGCCAAACAACAAGGGGCAATGAGCAGTTCTTC. It codes for CASSQTTRGNEQFF.

The chain carries TRBV10-1 and TRBJ2-2; 8 bases agree with TRBD2. This CDR3 region has 17 residues. Germline CDR1 WNHNN, CDR2 SYGVQD (reference sequence). The V and J ends lost 4 bases and 1 base, in that order; junction bases with no gene match: 8. CDR3 nucleotides: TGCGCCAGCAGTGTTGGCCTAGCGGGCGGGAACACCGGGGAGCTGTTTTTT. Residues: CASSVGLAGGNTGELFF.

This chain uses TRBV12-5 with TRBJ2-7, with D maybe TRBD2 (5 bases). The V gene's germline CDR1 is LGHNT and CDR2 FRNRAP. The CDR3 has 17 residues. V lost 3 bases, J lost 1 base, and 19 bases lay in between. CDR3 residues: CASGFGPVSGPSYEQYF. The DNA for the CDR3 is TGTGCTAGTGGTTTTGGCCCGGTCAGCGGCCCTTCCTACGAGCAGTACTTC.

This rearrangement joins TRBV19 to TRBJ1-5; the D is unclear. Germline CDR1 reads LNHDA; CDR2 reads SQIVND (reference sequence). The CDR3 has 13 residues. CDR3 DNA sequence: TGTGCGGTGGCAAATCAGAGGGATCAGCCCCAGCATTTT. Its protein is CAVANQRDQPQHF. The variable domain in full, with the rest retrieved from reference TRBV19 and TRBJ1-5, is DGGITQSPKYLFRKEGQNVTLSCEQNLNHDAMYWYRQDPGQGLRLIYYSQIVNDFQKGDIAEGYSVSREKKESFPLTVTSAQKNPTAFYLCAVANQRDQPQHFGDGTRLSIL.

The gene calls are TRBV6-7 and TRBJ2-3, with 9 bases fitting TRBD2. TRBV6-7 is recorded as an ORF, its role being uncertain. This CDR3 is built from 14 residues. Losses at the gene ends were 8 bases for V and 3 bases for J; bases not matched to a gene: 6. The CDR3, as DNA: TGTGCCAGCTTGGCGGGGGGGCCAACAGATACGCAGTATTTT. It encodes CASLAGGPTDTQYF.

J is TRBJ2-7 and V is TRBV27; D not resolved. V was trimmed by 7 bases and J by 0 bases, leaving 10 bases between them. CDR3 length equals 13 residues. Looked up from germline, CDR1 is MNHEY and CDR2 is SMNVEV (reference sequence). The CDR3 DNA follows: TGTGCCAGCAAACGGCGGAACTCCTACGAGCAGTACTTC. Translated, it gives CASKRRNSYEQYF.

V usage is TRBV30 and J usage is TRBJ2-5; D not certain. Germline V CDR1 and CDR2: GTSNPN, SVGIG (reference sequence). V lost 3 bases to trimming and J lost 7 bases, with 15 bases between them. CDR3 length: 13 amino acids. DNA of the CDR3: TGTGCCTGGAGACCTATGGCCCTAGGGACCCAGTACTTC. This translates into CAWRPMALGTQYF.

This chain connects TRBV18 to TRBJ1-5; D is perhaps TRBD1 (6 bases). Germline lookup yields CDR1 KGHSH and CDR2 LQKENI. This CDR3 has 16 amino acids. V shed 2 bases and J shed 1 base, with 12 bases lying between them. CDR3 loop: CASSPVPGVSNQPQHF. For the CDR3, the DNA is TGTGCCAGCTCACCAGTCCCAGGGGTGAGCAATCAGCCCCAGCATTTT.

This clone was picked up a small number of times. The genes are TRBV6-6 and TRBJ1-5, with D maybe TRBD1 (6 bases). Between the trimmed V and J ends, which lost 8 bases and 5 bases, there was a span of 19 bases. There are 15 residues in the CDR3. The germline gives CDR1 MNHNY, CDR2 SVGAGI (reference sequence). For the CDR3, the DNA is TGTGCCAGCTTTTCGGGGGGGCCCGCGGATCAGCCCCAGCATTTT. Residues: CASFSGGPADQPQHF.

The gene calls are TRBV11-2 and TRBJ1-4, with a weak D call TRBD1 (6 bases). Germline loops: CDR1 SGHAT, CDR2 FQNNGV. V dropped 4 bases and J dropped 0 bases, with 9 bases sitting between them. This CDR3 has 15 amino acids. The CDR3 loop is CASSYGQSTNEKLFF. The CDR3 DNA reads as TGTGCCAGCAGCTATGGACAGTCAACTAATGAAAAACTGTTTTTT.

This clone was found a few times. The chain carries TRBV4-1 and TRBJ2-1; 11 positions agree with TRBD2. Germline CDR1 MGHRA, CDR2 YSYEKL. CDR3 length equals 15 residues. The junction had 4 bases not matched to a gene; V was cut back by 4 bases and J by 5 bases. The CDR3 DNA sequence: TGCGCCAGCAGCCCCGGACTAGCGGGCAACAATGAGCAGTTCTTC. Translating it yields CASSPGLAGNNEQFF.

The chain employs TRBV27 and TRBJ2-3; 7 bases are a match to TRBD1. This CDR3 comprises 14 residues. Germline V lookup: CDR1 MNHEY, CDR2 SMNVEV (reference sequence). The trim removed 8 bases at V and 0 bases at J, leaving 5 bases unmatched. The CDR3 DNA reads as TGTGCCAGCCGAAGGACAGGTAGCACAGATACGCAGTATTTT. Its translation: CASRRTGSTDTQYF.

The genes are TRBV28 and TRBJ1-6; no clear D gene. The V end lost 8 bases, the J end lost 4 bases, and 9 bases lay between the germline ends. The CDR3 contains 13 residues. Germline loops: CDR1 MDHEN, CDR2 SYDVKM. CDR3 loop: CASAPTYNSPLHF. Here the CDR3 DNA reads TGTGCCAGCGCGCCGACTTATAATTCACCCCTCCACTTT.